The TCR beta chain under discussion was sequenced for a study of control samples from healthy donors and cancer patients. Using immunoSEQ multiplex PCR, the repertoire was profiled, and TCRdb retains in-frame clones only, with some absent. The table lists 100,000 to 150,000 clones, more than 75% of them singletons, with more than 8% in the top ten. The TCR was taken from a man in his forties in good health. Sample: blood.

For the CDR3, the DNA is TGTGCCAGCAGCTTAGGAGCGGGGGGAGTAACAGATACGCAGTATTTT. Protein: CASSLGAGGVTDTQYF. The chain couples TRBV7-9 to TRBJ2-3, with TRBD2 matching over 9 bases. The J segment lost 3 bases and the V segment lost 1 base, leaving 5 bases of the junction unmatched. The CDR3 has 16 residues. Germline CDR1 reads SEHNR; CDR2 reads FQNEAQ (reference sequence).